This is a list of T cell receptor beta chains from one sample in a study of shared clonotypes between healthy human individuals. Profiled with immunoSEQ multiplex PCR; TCRdb holds only in-frame clones, not every one. The data hold 2.3 million or so clones, with over 90% observed a single time. Sequencing was performed on naive CD4+ T cells from PBMCs. The receptors come from a man younger than 35 in good health. Some clones in this sample may be carry-over from other donors' samples. CDR3s include the opening cysteine and the closing phenylalanine or tryptophan. A D gene is named only where the DNA matches it firmly. Rows give clone size only sometimes, using once, few, many, or a class for an expanded clone.

D: TRBD2
J: TRBJ2-1
V: TRBV5-1
size: .
DNA: TGCGCCAGCAGCTTCGTAGCGGGGAAATCTGGTGAGCAGTTCTTC
CDR3: CASSFVAGKSGEQFF

D: TRBD2
J: TRBJ2-7
V: TRBV7-2
size: .
DNA: TGTGCCAGCAGCTTAGGGCCTAGCGGCAACTACGAGCAGTACTTC
CDR3: CASSLGPSGNYEQYF

D: TRBD1
J: TRBJ1-4
V: TRBV5-1
size: .
DNA: TGCGCCAGCAGCCCATCCGAGGGGGCACGAGAAAAACTGTTTTTT
CDR3: CASSPSEGAREKLFF

D: .
J: TRBJ2-1
V: TRBV9
size: .
DNA: TGTGCCAGCAGCCCTCTACCCCACTCCTACAATGAGCAGTTCTTC
CDR3: CASSPLPHSYNEQFF

D: .
J: TRBJ1-4
V: TRBV5-1
size: .
DNA: TGCGCCAGCTCCACTGAGGGGACTGCCAATGAAAAACTGTTTTTT
CDR3: CASSTEGTANEKLFF

D: .
J: TRBJ2-1
V: TRBV28
size: .
DNA: TGTGCCAGCAGTTTACGGGGGGCCGCCTACAATGAGCAGTTCTTC
CDR3: CASSLRGAAYNEQFF

D: .
J: TRBJ2-2
V: TRBV5-1
size: .
DNA: TGCGCCAGCAGCTTAGGACAGACCGGGGAGCTGTTTTTT
CDR3: CASSLGQTGELFF

D: TRBD1
J: TRBJ2-2
V: TRBV28
size: once
DNA: TGTGCCAGCAACCCAGTGACAGGGGACGGCACCGGGGAGCTGTTTTTT
CDR3: CASNPVTGDGTGELFF

D: .
J: TRBJ2-3
V: TRBV5-4
size: .
DNA: TGTGCCAGCAGCTTGAGGACAGATACGCAGTATTTT
CDR3: CASSLRTDTQYF

D: .
J: TRBJ2-1
V: TRBV4-3
size: .
DNA: TGCGCCAGCAGCCAAGCGAACCTTAGACCCCGCCGCAGGGGCTACAATGAGCAGTTCTTC
CDR3: CASSQANLRPRRRGYNEQFF

D: TRBD1
J: TRBJ1-6
V: TRBV5-6
size: .
DNA: TGTGCCAGCAGCTTGGTACGTGGGACAGGGACATCACCCCTCCACTTT
CDR3: CASSLVRGTGTSPLHF

D: .
J: TRBJ1-1
V: TRBV16
size: .
DNA: TGTGCCAGCAGCCAATTAGTGGGGGTCGGCACTGAAGCTTTCTTT
CDR3: CASSQLVGVGTEAFF

D: .
J: TRBJ1-3
V: TRBV6-5
size: .
DNA: TGTGCCAGCAGCCCCAACAGGAACACCATATATTTT
CDR3: CASSPNRNTIYF

D: .
J: TRBJ2-7
V: TRBV28
size: .
DNA: TGTGCCAGCAGTTATCCTGTAGTCGAGCAGTACTTC
CDR3: CASSYPVVEQYF

D: TRBD1
J: TRBJ2-2
V: TRBV5-1
size: .
DNA: TGCGCCAGCAGCGCCGGGGACAGGAGGAACACCGGGGAGCTGTTTTTT
CDR3: CASSAGDRRNTGELFF

D: .
J: TRBJ1-1
V: TRBV6-5
size: .
DNA: TGTGCCAGCAGTTACTCGACGGGGAACACTGAAGCTTTCTTT
CDR3: CASSYSTGNTEAFF

D: .
J: TRBJ1-3
V: TRBV5-1
size: .
DNA: TGCGCCAGCAGCTTGGACGTCGGAAACACCATATATTTT
CDR3: CASSLDVGNTIYF

D: .
J: TRBJ1-1
V: TRBV27
size: .
DNA: TGTGCCAGCAGTCTCTTCAGGGTTACTGAAGCTTTCTTT
CDR3: CASSLFRVTEAFF

D: .
J: TRBJ1-2
V: TRBV10-3
size: .
DNA: TGTGCCATCAGTGAGCAGACCAGACACGGCACCTTC
CDR3: CAISEQTRHGTF

D: .
J: TRBJ1-2
V: TRBV19
size: once
DNA: TGTGCCAGTACCAAAACGCAGGGTCTTGGCTACACCTTC
CDR3: CASTKTQGLGYTF

D: .
J: TRBJ2-5
V: TRBV2
size: once
DNA: TGTGCCAGCAGTTCTTCTCATTCAGGGGCCCCCCAGTACTTC
CDR3: CASSSSHSGAPQYF

D: .
J: TRBJ2-5
V: TRBV6-1
size: once
DNA: TGTGCCAGCAGTGTCATTATGCGACTAGTGGGGACCCAGTACTTC
CDR3: CASSVIMRLVGTQYF

D: .
J: TRBJ1-2
V: TRBV14
size: .
DNA: TGTGCCAGCAGCCAAGAGAGCCGGGGGTATGGCTACACCTTC
CDR3: CASSQESRGYGYTF

D: .
J: TRBJ1-1
V: TRBV15
size: .
DNA: TGTGCCACCAGCAGAGGAAACAGGGAAAGAGCTTTCTTT
CDR3: CATSRGNRERAFF

D: TRBD2
J: TRBJ2-5
V: TRBV7-3
size: .
DNA: TGTGCCAGCAGTGCGGGAGCGGCGGAGACCCAGTACTTC
CDR3: CASSAGAAETQYF

D: .
J: TRBJ1-3
V: TRBV28
size: .
DNA: TGTGCCAGCAGTTTGGGAGGCTCTGGAAACACCATATATTTT
CDR3: CASSLGGSGNTIYF

D: TRBD1
J: TRBJ1-1
V: TRBV5-1
size: .
DNA: TGCGCCAGCAGCTTCGCAGGGGGCTACGGTGAAGCTTTCTTT
CDR3: CASSFAGGYGEAFF

D: .
J: TRBJ2-7
V: TRBV10-3
size: .
DNA: TGTGCCATCAGTGGAGGAGGGCAGGGGAGCTACGAGCAGTACTTC
CDR3: CAISGGGQGSYEQYF

D: .
J: TRBJ2-7
V: TRBV10-2
size: .
DNA: TGCGCCAGCAGTCTGGGACTTTTGTACGAGCAGTACTTC
CDR3: CASSLGLLYEQYF

D: .
J: TRBJ1-2
V: TRBV28
size: .
DNA: TGTGCCAGCAGTTTATTAAGGACAGAGCACTATGGCTACACCTTC
CDR3: CASSLLRTEHYGYTF

D: TRBD2
J: TRBJ2-1
V: TRBV5-1
size: .
DNA: TGCGCCAGCAGCTCAACCCCCCTAGGGAGGGGTGAGCAGTTCTTC
CDR3: CASSSTPLGRGEQFF

D: .
J: TRBJ2-7
V: TRBV7-2
size: .
DNA: TGTGCCAGCAGCTTCAGGGTCCACGAGCAGTACTTC
CDR3: CASSFRVHEQYF

D: .
J: TRBJ1-2
V: TRBV4-3
size: .
DNA: TGCGCCAGCAGCCAAGATCATACAGCGGGCTATGGCTACACCTTC
CDR3: CASSQDHTAGYGYTF

D: TRBD1
J: TRBJ2-5
V: TRBV18
size: .
DNA: TGTGCCAGCTCACCGGCCCGACAGGGGAGCGGGGAGACCCAGTACTTC
CDR3: CASSPARQGSGETQYF

D: .
J: TRBJ2-2
V: TRBV19
size: .
DNA: TGTGCCAGTAGTATAGGCTCCGGGGAGCTGTTTTTT
CDR3: CASSIGSGELFF

D: TRBD1
J: TRBJ1-4
V: TRBV27
size: .
DNA: TGTGCCAGCAGGGCGACAGGGGGCCCTAGTGCAACTAATGAAAAACTGTTTTTT
CDR3: CASRATGGPSATNEKLFF

D: .
J: TRBJ2-3
V: TRBV4-2
size: .
DNA: TGTGCCAGCAGCCAAGACTGGAAGCAGACAGATACGCAGTATTTT
CDR3: CASSQDWKQTDTQYF

D: .
J: TRBJ2-3
V: TRBV27
size: .
DNA: TGTGCCAGCAGTCCGCGACTAGGGCTAAGGGGGGCAGATACGCAGTATTTT
CDR3: CASSPRLGLRGADTQYF

D: TRBD2
J: TRBJ2-7
V: TRBV2
size: .
DNA: TGTGCCAGCAGTGATCCGCGGGAGAGACCCTACGAGCAGTACTTC
CDR3: CASSDPRERPYEQYF

D: .
J: TRBJ1-1
V: TRBV6-5
size: .
DNA: TGTGCCAGCAGTTACAGGGGTTTACCAAACACTGAAGCTTTCTTT
CDR3: CASSYRGLPNTEAFF

D: .
J: TRBJ2-7
V: TRBV4-3
size: .
DNA: TGCGCCAGCAGCCAAGATTACAGAGATCACGAGCAGTACTTC
CDR3: CASSQDYRDHEQYF

D: TRBD1
J: TRBJ2-1
V: TRBV11-2
size: .
DNA: TGTGCCAGCAGCATACAGGGGTGGAATGAGCAGTTCTTC
CDR3: CASSIQGWNEQFF

D: .
J: TRBJ2-1
V: TRBV6-6
size: .
DNA: TGTGCCAGCAATAGAGAGGGGGCCTACAATGAGCAGTTCTTC
CDR3: CASNREGAYNEQFF

D: .
J: TRBJ1-4
V: TRBV18
size: .
DNA: TGTGCCAGCTCACCACCCCCGGCGCGAACTAATGAAAAACTGTTTTTT
CDR3: CASSPPPARTNEKLFF

D: .
J: TRBJ2-3
V: TRBV5-1
size: .
DNA: TGCGCCAGCAGCTTGGGCCTAGCGACAGATACGCAGTATTTT
CDR3: CASSLGLATDTQYF

D: .
J: TRBJ1-4
V: TRBV28
size: .
DNA: TGTGCCAGCAGTTTTATCAGGCCTAATGAAAAACTGTTTTTT
CDR3: CASSFIRPNEKLFF